A selection of T cell receptor beta chains follows, all from one sample in a study of technical replicates of blood from several donors. Using immunoSEQ multiplex PCR, the repertoire was profiled, and TCRdb retains in-frame clones only, with some absent. The data hold about 72,000 clones, with roughly 89% observed a single time. The sample comprised T cells isolated from PBMCs. The receptors originated from a human donor in good health. Each CDR3 is given without its conserved first and last residue. Some rows have no size entry. The others give once, few or many, or a class for an expanded clone.

V	size	J	CDR3
TRBV10-3	NA	TRBJ1-5	AISDWETGNQPQH
TRBV19	NA	TRBJ1-1	ASSKTGEGTENTEAF
TRBV9	NA	TRBJ2-7	ASSVGLAESYEQY
TRBV9	NA	TRBJ1-1	ASSVEGQNTEAF
TRBV4-1	NA	TRBJ2-2	ASSLRVEGTMSGELF
TRBV30	NA	TRBJ2-7	AGDRQNYEQY
TRBV27	NA	TRBJ1-1	ASSPMTVNTEAF
TRBV9	once	TRBJ2-3	ASSVDSRGTDTQY
TRBV11-3	NA	TRBJ1-1	ASRLDRGALNTEAF
TRBV11-1	NA	TRBJ2-7	ASSPREGYEQY
TRBV27	NA	TRBJ2-5	ASSSRDRRTETQY
TRBV2	NA	TRBJ2-1	ASSFPAQKDYNEQF
TRBV27	once	TRBJ2-7	ASSPIPGQGALEQY
TRBV27	NA	TRBJ2-4	ASSSTGYITKNIQY
TRBV28	NA	TRBJ2-1	ASRLRGRAPEQF
TRBV19	once	TRBJ2-1	ASSIPGLAGGAEQF
TRBV19	NA	TRBJ2-5	ASSPKLAGGEETQY
TRBV7-3	NA	TRBJ2-3	ASSTGLTDTQY
TRBV6-1	NA	TRBJ2-3	ASSDTGEVTDTQY
TRBV28	NA	TRBJ1-2	ASRGAGGYT
TRBV28	NA	TRBJ2-3	ASSLSLSGSFSTDTQY
TRBV2	NA	TRBJ2-3	AGSLSGRAYAQY
TRBV4-3	few	TRBJ1-1	ASSQQGLNTEAF
TRBV6-5	NA	TRBJ1-5	ASHGGGNQPQH
TRBV7-6	once	TRBJ2-1	ASSFSGDNEQF
TRBV6-6	NA	TRBJ2-3	ASSYWSQGSTDTQY
TRBV5-1	few	TRBJ2-2	ASSPGQPNTGELF
TRBV4-3	NA	TRBJ2-2	ASSQGFSGSRPGELF
TRBV6-1	NA	TRBJ1-1	ASSVGQYAEAF
TRBV6-1	NA	TRBJ2-7	ASARAGSGEQY
TRBV7-6	once	TRBJ2-7	ASSLGRMPLLGEQY
TRBV5-1	NA	TRBJ1-1	ASSKGPGTEAF
TRBV2	NA	TRBJ2-3	ASRSTSGSPGDTQY
TRBV7-9	NA	TRBJ2-3	ASSLSGGKDTQY
TRBV19	NA	TRBJ2-2	ASRSFSGLAAAGELF
TRBV20-1	NA	TRBJ1-2	SARGTIGYT
TRBV30	NA	TRBJ2-5	AWSVMRQETQY
TRBV7-2	once	TRBJ2-1	ASQREVYNEQF
TRBV30	NA	TRBJ2-2	AWSVTSVGGELF
TRBV9	NA	TRBJ2-7	ASSGGLAGAYEQY
TRBV18	NA	TRBJ2-5	ASSPGVAGAETQY
TRBV9	NA	TRBJ2-1	ASSGLAGLSYNEQF
TRBV15	NA	TRBJ2-1	ATSRVLGLVSYNEQF
TRBV11-2	NA	TRBJ2-7	ASSFRRDTNYEQY
TRBV28	NA	TRBJ1-2	ASRKTVGISGYT
TRBV28	NA	TRBJ2-7	ASTIGGQGDEQY
TRBV5-6	NA	TRBJ2-2	ASMLYRGFANTGELF
TRBV18	once	TRBJ2-7	ASSPTRVDEQY
TRBV10-3	NA	TRBJ2-5	AISEPKAGDVQETQY
TRBV5-6	NA	TRBJ2-1	ASSLGYSSEQF
TRBV28	NA	TRBJ2-3	ASSTVSTDTQY
TRBV5-1	few	TRBJ1-1	ASSLESAF
TRBV5-1	NA	TRBJ1-4	ASSVQGINEKLF